The 2 T cell receptor beta chains below were found in one sample sequenced in a study of blood T cell repertoires in COVID-19. Produced via immunoSEQ multiplex PCR; TCRdb's table is partial and in-frame only. Altogether about 330,000 clones are present, 85% to 90% being singletons, with the ten largest covering 3.5% to 4.5%. The sequencing sample was made of peripheral blood. The receptor source for this set is a woman aged 45-60 years with active or convalescent COVID-19.

The chain couples TRBV6-5 to TRBJ2-1, with 10 bases matching TRBD1. This CDR3 region has 12 residues. Germline assignment: CDR1 MNHEY and CDR2 SVGAGI. Germline trimming cut 8 bases from V and 8 bases from J; bases unmatched to any gene: 3. The DNA of the CDR3 is TGTGCCAGCGGGACAGGGGCGGATGAGCAGTTCTTC. Translation gives CASGTGADEQFF.

This chain links TRBV28 with TRBJ2-7; D is possibly TRBD2 (5 bases). Germline assignment: CDR1 MDHEN and CDR2 SYDVKM. The CDR3 is 12 residues long. Trimming pared 5 bases from V and 5 bases from J, leaving 10 bases between. The CDR3 bases are TGTGCCAGCAGTCCGGGGTACGACGAGCAGTACTTC. Its protein product is CASSPGYDEQYF.